This T cell receptor beta chain was recovered during a study of blood T cells in healthy people across ages. A second PCR, run for roughly 7 to 11 cycles, used a sample-barcoded 5' primer plus a J-beta primer mix. TCRdb passed the 5' RACE reads through MiXCR, listing each CDR3 protein once. This table has 700,000 to 850,000 distinct CDR3 sequences, around 34% appearing once. V dropped 6 bases and J dropped 2 bases, with 5 bases sitting between them. Germline V CDR1 and CDR2: SGHRS, YFSETQ. This CDR3 is built from 11 residues. The V gene is TRBV5-1, the J gene TRBJ2-5; D perhaps matches TRBD2 (5 bases). Sequenced input: blood. The source of this sequence is a man between 18 and 29 years old in good health. Here the CDR3 DNA reads TGCGCCAGCACGGGGCAAGAGACCCAGTACTTC. Amino acid sequence: CASTGQETQYF.